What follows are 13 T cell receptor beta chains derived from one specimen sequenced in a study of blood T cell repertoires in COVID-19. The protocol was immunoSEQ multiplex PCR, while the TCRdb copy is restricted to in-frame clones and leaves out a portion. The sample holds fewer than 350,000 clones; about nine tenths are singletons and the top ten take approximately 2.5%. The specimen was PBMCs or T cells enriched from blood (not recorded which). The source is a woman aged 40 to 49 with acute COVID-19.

The CDR3 coding sequence is TGTGCCAGCAGTCCAGGGGGTATGGACTACAATGAGCAGTTCTTC. Translation: CASSPGGMDYNEQFF. J is TRBJ2-1 and V is TRBV14, with 7 positions matching TRBD1. V shed 6 bases, J shed 3 bases, and the junction held 8 bases outside the gene matches. Per the germline V gene, CDR1 is SGHDN and CDR2 is FVKESK. The CDR3 is 15 amino acids.

CDR3 residues: CASARYYNSPLHF. The CDR3 DNA sequence: TGTGCCAGTGCGCGGTACTATAATTCACCCCTCCACTTT. The genes are TRBV19 and TRBJ1-6; D unclear. Germline V gives CDR1 LNHDA, CDR2 SQIVND (reference sequence). The CDR3 loop spans 13 amino acids. The V end was cut by 8 bases, the J end by 3 bases, with 8 bases between.

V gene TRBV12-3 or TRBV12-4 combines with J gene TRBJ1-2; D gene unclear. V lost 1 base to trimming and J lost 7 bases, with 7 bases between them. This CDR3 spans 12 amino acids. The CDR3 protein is CASSLVYGGYTF. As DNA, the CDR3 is TGTGCCAGCAGTTTAGTTTACGGTGGCTACACCTTC.

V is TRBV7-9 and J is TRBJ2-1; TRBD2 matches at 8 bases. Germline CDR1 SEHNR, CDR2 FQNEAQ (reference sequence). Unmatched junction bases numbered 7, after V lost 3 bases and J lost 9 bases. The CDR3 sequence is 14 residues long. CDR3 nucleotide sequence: TGTGCCAGCAGCTTCAGCGGGAGCAATATTGAGCAGTTCTTC. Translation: CASSFSGSNIEQFF.

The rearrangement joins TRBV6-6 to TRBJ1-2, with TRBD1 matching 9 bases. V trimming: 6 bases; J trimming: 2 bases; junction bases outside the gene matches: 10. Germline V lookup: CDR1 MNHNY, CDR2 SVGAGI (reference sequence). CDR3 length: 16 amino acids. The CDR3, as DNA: TGTGCCAGCAGCCGGACAGGGGCGCAGGGCAACTATGGCTACACCTTC. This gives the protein CASSRTGAQGNYGYTF.

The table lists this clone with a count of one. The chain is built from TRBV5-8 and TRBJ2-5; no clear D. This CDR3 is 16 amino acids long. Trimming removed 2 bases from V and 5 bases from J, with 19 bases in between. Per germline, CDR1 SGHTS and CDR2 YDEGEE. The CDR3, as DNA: TGTGCCAGCAGCTTTTTAACAGTCAGTCGCAGGGAGACCCAGTACTTC. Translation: CASSFLTVSRRETQYF.

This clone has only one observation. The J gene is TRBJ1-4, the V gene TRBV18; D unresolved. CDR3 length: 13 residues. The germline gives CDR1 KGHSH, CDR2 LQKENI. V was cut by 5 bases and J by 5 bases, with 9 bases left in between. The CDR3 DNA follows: TGTGCCAGCTCAGGGCAGTCAAATGAAAAACTGTTTTTT. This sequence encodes CASSGQSNEKLFF.

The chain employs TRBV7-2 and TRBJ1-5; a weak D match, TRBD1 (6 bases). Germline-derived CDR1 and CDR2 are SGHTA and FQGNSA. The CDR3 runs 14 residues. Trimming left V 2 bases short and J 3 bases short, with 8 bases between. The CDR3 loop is CASSLTGNNQPQHF. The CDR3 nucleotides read TGTGCCAGCAGCTTAACAGGGAACAATCAGCCCCAGCATTTT.

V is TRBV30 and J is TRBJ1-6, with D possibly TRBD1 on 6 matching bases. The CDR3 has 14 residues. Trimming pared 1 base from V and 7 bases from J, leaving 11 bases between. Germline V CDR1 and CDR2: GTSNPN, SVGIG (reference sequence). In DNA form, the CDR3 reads TGTGCCTGGAGTGGAGGGAGGGGGAATTCACCCCTCCACTTT. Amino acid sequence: CAWSGGRGNSPLHF.

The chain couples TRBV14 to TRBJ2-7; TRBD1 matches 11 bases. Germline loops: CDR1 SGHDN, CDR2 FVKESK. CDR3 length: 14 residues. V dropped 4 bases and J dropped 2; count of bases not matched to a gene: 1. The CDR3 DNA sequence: TGTGCCAGCAGCCCGGACAGGGGGCCCTACGAGCAGTACTTC. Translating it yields CASSPDRGPYEQYF.

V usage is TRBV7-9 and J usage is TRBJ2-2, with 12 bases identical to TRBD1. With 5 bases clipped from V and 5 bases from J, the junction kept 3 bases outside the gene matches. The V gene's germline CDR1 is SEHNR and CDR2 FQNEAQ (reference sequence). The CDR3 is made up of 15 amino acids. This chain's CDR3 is CASSRDRGQTGELFF. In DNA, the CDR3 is TGTGCCAGCAGCAGGGACAGGGGGCAAACCGGGGAGCTGTTTTTT.

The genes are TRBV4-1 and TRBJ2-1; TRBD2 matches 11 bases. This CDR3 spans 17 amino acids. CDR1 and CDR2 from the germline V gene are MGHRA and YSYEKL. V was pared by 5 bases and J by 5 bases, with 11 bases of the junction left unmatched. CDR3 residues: CASSLIIPGLADNEQFF. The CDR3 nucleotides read TGCGCCAGCAGCTTAATCATCCCGGGACTAGCGGACAATGAGCAGTTCTTC.

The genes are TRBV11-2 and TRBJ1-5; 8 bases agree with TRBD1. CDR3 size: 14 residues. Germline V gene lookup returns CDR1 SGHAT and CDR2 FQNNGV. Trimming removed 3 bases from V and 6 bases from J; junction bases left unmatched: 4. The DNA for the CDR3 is TGTGCCAGCAGCTTGCAGGGGGCAGGTCAGCCCCAGCATTTT. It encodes CASSLQGAGQPQHF.